This paragraph reports one T cell receptor (beta chain). Produced via immunoSEQ multiplex PCR; TCRdb's table is partial and in-frame only. This repertoire shows about 410,000 clones, under 90% found once; its top ten account for 1.7%. The data were obtained in a study of blood T cell repertoires in COVID-19. Overall study: There were acute and convalescent COVID-19 samples, and they came from the United States, Italy and Spain. T cells, B-cell-depleted T cells, or PBMCs supplied cDNA or gDNA.

Those who participated ranged in age from about 18 to 89 years and resided in about two dozen US areas. Two negative PCRs, clearance, or symptom resolution characterized the recovered Cohort 3 donors. The receptor was derived from a woman aged 30 to 39 who had recovered from COVID-19. The specimen was PBMCs or T cells enriched from blood (not recorded which).

The CDR3 nucleotides are TGCGCCAGCAGCCCCGAGCAGGGGACGGGTTCACCCCTCCACTTT. Encoded protein: CASSPEQGTGSPLHF. The chain has TRBV5-1 and TRBJ1-6, with D tentatively TRBD1 (6 bases). There are 15 residues in the CDR3. CDR1 and CDR2 (germline): SGHRS, YFSETQ. Between the trimmed V and J ends, which lost 4 bases and 9 bases, there was a span of 17 bases.